This T cell receptor (beta chain) originates from a study of Graves' ophthalmopathy and Graves' hyperthyroidism. Study-wide context: Sampling took place at initial diagnosis, with peripheral blood obtained before any treatment.

CDR3 size: 14 residues. V lost 7 bases and J 6 bases, leaving 19 bases between the germline ends. In germline, CDR1 is MNHNS, CDR2 SASEGT. As the template, RNA transcripts were used to amplify TCR beta CDR3 regions. A first-round RT-PCR used HTBI primers, followed by a second-round multiplex PCR. TCRdb analysed the multiplex PCR reads with MiXCR anew, one entry per CDR3 protein. The sample carries nearly 400,000 distinct CDR3 sequences, about a sixth recorded once. Researchers turned away patients with other autoimmune diseases, uncontrolled infections, pregnancy or lactation. A remark on this clonotype: What it recognizes is unknown.

Study-wide points: Most thyroid-expanded clonotypes exceeding 0.001 frequency were also found in blood. Classification of ophthalmopathy versus stable hyperthyroidism by a 13-signature model yielded around 90% sensitivity and around 77% specificity.

Sample: peripheral blood. The sequence derives from a woman younger than 30 with Graves' ophthalmopathy. The rearrangement uses TRBV6-1 and TRBJ2-7; a possible D gene is TRBD2 (5 bases). CDR3 sequence: CASTPGTKLSEQYF. The CDR3 DNA is TGTGCCAGCACTCCGGGAACAAAACTCTCCGAGCAGTACTTC.